These 14 T cell receptor beta chains were sequenced from one sample in a study of immune evolution from preneoplasia to lung adenocarcinoma. Only in-frame clones appear in the TCRdb table, and some are missing; sequencing was by immunoSEQ multiplex PCR. The table has over 4,500 clones, 85% to 90% seen once; the top ten hold around 2%. The specimen sequenced was FFPE atypical adenomatous hyperplasia tissue from the lung. The subset here: atypical adenomatous hyperplasia (AAH), lung preneoplasia. These receptors were collected from a person aged 70 to 79 with lung adenocarcinoma.

The V and J genes are TRBV5-5 and TRBJ1-1; D is unclear. CDR1 SGHKS and CDR2 YYEKEE come from the germline V gene (reference sequence). CDR3 length equals 13 residues. The germline V and J ends were trimmed by 0 bases and 10 bases, with 13 bases remaining between them. CDR3 bases: TGTGCCAGCAGCTTGGAGGGCGGCGGGGTAGCTTTCTTT. As protein: CASSLEGGGVAFF.

This chain connects TRBV2 to TRBJ1-4; no firm D call. V lost 7 bases to trimming and J lost 4 bases, with 16 bases between them. CDR3 length: 15 residues. Germline lookup yields CDR1 SNHLY and CDR2 FYNNEI. In DNA, the CDR3 is TGTGCCAGCACCCTGGAGTTTTCCTTTAATGAAAAACTGTTTTTT. Protein product: CASTLEFSFNEKLFF.

The chain links TRBV28 to TRBJ1-3, with unresolved D. The germline CDR1 and CDR2 sequences are MDHEN and SYDVKM. Trimming shortened V by 6 bases and J by 4 bases, and 10 bases separated the two germline ends. The CDR3 is 13 amino acids. The CDR3 protein is CASRTPQGNTIYF. The CDR3 nucleotides are TGTGCCAGCAGGACCCCGCAGGGAAACACCATATATTTT.

This clone was detected once. The chain has TRBV29-1 and TRBJ2-7, with D tentatively TRBD1 (5 bases). Trimming pared 3 bases from V and 2 bases from J, leaving 8 bases between. This CDR3 region has 12 residues. Per the germline V gene, CDR1 is SQVTM and CDR2 is ANQGSEA. CDR3: CSVETTAYEQYF. CDR3 sequence (DNA): TGCAGCGTTGAGACGACAGCCTACGAGCAGTACTTC.

The chain is built from TRBV5-4 and TRBJ2-7, with D possibly TRBD1 on 5 matching bases. The V end was cut by 4 bases, the J end by 4 bases, with 12 bases between. The CDR3 extends over 13 amino acids. Per germline, CDR1 SGHNT and CDR2 YYREEE (reference sequence). As DNA, the CDR3 is TGTGCCAGCAGCCTCCCGGACATGTACGAGCAGTACTTC. It encodes CASSLPDMYEQYF.

V is TRBV4-1 and J is TRBJ1-5, with 9 bases matching TRBD1. The CDR3 is made up of 17 amino acids. V lost 0 bases, J lost 2 bases, and 5 bases stayed unmatched. Germline V gives CDR1 MGHRA, CDR2 YSYEKL. For the CDR3, the DNA is TGCGCCAGCAGCCAAGACTGGGACAGGGTAGGCAATCAGCCCCAGCATTTT. Its protein product is CASSQDWDRVGNQPQHF.

The CDR3, as DNA: TGTGCCAGTCGGACTAGCGGGAGCTACGAGCAGTACTTC. This encodes CASRTSGSYEQYF. The chain has TRBV6-9 and TRBJ2-5; 13 bases match TRBD2. Near its end, the DNA agrees better with TRBJ2-7, so the J call may be wrong. Germline assignment: CDR1 MNHGY and CDR2 SVAAGI. The CDR3 consists of 13 residues.

The gene calls are TRBV5-1 and TRBJ2-2; the D gene is possibly TRBD2 (6 bases). V gave up 3 bases and J gave up 6 bases, with 12 bases separating them. Looked up from germline, CDR1 is SGHRS and CDR2 is YFSETQ. The CDR3 is 14 amino acids. The CDR3 nucleotides are TGCGCCAGCAGCTCTGGAGGGGCCCCCGGGGAGCTGTTTTTT. This sequence encodes CASSSGGAPGELFF. The full variable domain, completed using reference TRBV5-1 and TRBJ2-2, is KAGVTQTPRYLIKTRGQQVTLSCSPISGHRSVSWYQQTPGQGLQFLFEYFSETQRNKGNFPGRFSGRQFSNSRSEMNVSTLELGDSALYLCASSSGGAPGELFFGEGSRLTVL.

The genes are TRBV5-6 and TRBJ2-6; a possible D gene is TRBD1 (5 bases). The CDR3 covers 18 residues. V was clipped by 4 bases and J by 0 bases, with 17 bases between them. Germline-derived CDR1 and CDR2 are SGHDT and YYEEEE. In nucleotides, the CDR3 is TGTGCCAGCAGCCCAGGGCTTCCCCCCCTCTCTGGGGCCAACGTCCTGACTTTC. Amino acids: CASSPGLPPLSGANVLTF.

This clone was counted between two and nine times. The chain has TRBV5-6 and TRBJ2-3; D is unresolved. This CDR3 is 13 amino acids long. V was shortened by 4 bases and J by 1 base, with 7 bases between the two germline ends. Germline V gene sequence: CDR1 SGHDT, CDR2 YYEEEE. CDR3 sequence reads: CASSPVGTDTQYF. The CDR3 region has the DNA TGTGCCAGCAGCCCCGTAGGCACAGATACGCAGTATTTT.

This clone occurred a few times. The V gene is TRBV5-4, the J gene TRBJ1-3; unclear D gene. The germline CDR1 and CDR2 sequences are SGHNT and YYREEE (reference sequence). The length of the CDR3 is 15 residues. Trimming shortened V by 2 bases and J by 6 bases, and 15 bases separated the two germline ends. The CDR3 loop reads CASSLRGWEENTIYF. As DNA, the CDR3 is TGTGCCAGCAGCTTACGTGGCTGGGAAGAAAACACCATATATTTT. Using reference TRBV5-4 and TRBJ1-3 for the parts outside the CDR3, the full variable domain is ETGVTQSPTHLIKTRGQQVTLRCSSQSGHNTVSWYQQALGQGPQFIFQYYREEENGRGNFPPRFSGLQFPNYSSELNVNALELDDSALYLCASSLRGWEENTIYFGEGSWLTVV.

The chain recombines TRBV5-8 with TRBJ2-5, with D uncertain. Trimming removed 2 bases from V and 3 bases from J, with 8 bases in between. CDR1 is SGHTS, CDR2 YDEGEE, per germline. CDR3 length: 13 amino acids. CDR3 residues: CASSFEPEETQYF. The CDR3 DNA sequence: TGTGCCAGCAGCTTCGAACCCGAAGAGACCCAGTACTTC.

The V gene is TRBV6-1, the J gene TRBJ1-5; 8 bases align to TRBD1. In germline, CDR1 is MNHNS, CDR2 SASEGT. The CDR3 extends over 15 amino acids. Trimming removed 4 bases from V and 2 bases from J; junction bases left unmatched: 4. The CDR3 sequence is CASSAGQGGNQPQHF. The CDR3 DNA follows: TGTGCCAGCAGTGCCGGACAGGGAGGCAATCAGCCCCAGCATTTT.

The V and J genes are TRBV7-9 and TRBJ2-1; 10 nucleotides line up with TRBD2. V lost 5 bases, J lost 5 bases, and 9 bases stayed unmatched. CDR1 is SEHNR and CDR2 is FQNEAQ in the germline V gene (reference sequence). The CDR3 contains 16 residues. The chain's CDR3 is CASSPNLAGAHNEQFF. The CDR3 nucleotides are TGTGCCAGCAGCCCGAATCTAGCGGGGGCTCACAATGAGCAGTTCTTC.